This T cell receptor beta chain appears in the sequencing data of a study of T cell repertoires in cytomegalovirus infection. The wider study: Public TCR beta signatures marked donors with CMV infection and the matching HLA.

TCRdb re-analysed the reads in MiXCR, keeping a single row per CDR3 protein. The sample carries some 400,000 distinct CDR3 sequences, around 18% recorded once. Regarding this clonotype: Its matching antigen is unknown.

The study, taken as a whole, reports: Clonotype analysis showed dominance of the ex vivo response by HLA-C-restricted CMV-specific TCR beta clonotypes. Carriers of CMV and the relevant HLA type were discriminated by public TCR beta frequency.

The CDR3 consists of 12 residues. Looked up from germline, CDR1 is MDHEN and CDR2 is SYDVKM. Trimming removed 4 bases from V and 8 bases from J, with 11 bases in between. V is TRBV28 and J is TRBJ1-2, with D maybe TRBD1 (5 bases). The clonotype comes from a human donor in good health (CMV status not recorded). Some clones in this sample may be carry-over from other donors' samples. What was sequenced was PBMCs. As DNA, the CDR3 is TGTGCCAGCAGTTCCTCTGGGGGGGGCTACACCTTC. As protein: CASSSSGGGYTF.